These T cell receptor beta chains were read from a single sample in a study of neurological immune-mediated disorders. TCRdb ran MiXCR on the 5' RACE reads and lists one entry per CDR3 protein. The table lists roughly 3,900 distinct CDR3 sequences, 30% to 35% of them singletons. The specimen sequenced was CD8+ T cells from blood. The receptors originated from a man aged 50 to 60 with HTLV-1-associated myelopathy (HAM/TSP). Both conserved end residues are part of each CDR3. The order of the fields is D gene, J gene, clone size, V gene, CDR3 DNA, CDR3 protein. D genes are given only for firm matches. Size is omitted from some rows. Given values are once, few, many or a class for expanded clones.

. TRBJ2-7 many TRBV24-1 TGTGCCACCAGGGCTACTCGCCTTCATTACTACGAGCAGTACTTC CATRATRLHYYEQYF
TRBD2 TRBJ2-1 few TRBV7-8 TGTGCCAGCAGCTTATACTTAGCGGGAGCTGAGCAGTTCTTC CASSLYLAGAEQFF
. TRBJ2-7 . TRBV6-1 TGTGCCAGCAGTGAAGATTACAGGTGGTTGTACGAGCAGTACTTC CASSEDYRWLYEQYF
. TRBJ2-1 many TRBV7-8 TGTGCCAGCAGGTTAGATCTAGAGCAGTTCTTC CASRLDLEQFF
. TRBJ1-6 medium-sized TRBV5-5 TGTGCCAGCAGCTCGCGGGACTCGGAATCACCCCTCCACTTT CASSSRDSESPLHF
. TRBJ2-7 many TRBV15 TGTGCCACCAGCAGAGATGAGTTAACAGGACAGCGCAACTACGAGCAGTACTTC CATSRDELTGQRNYEQYF
. TRBJ2-2 many TRBV27 TGTGCCAGCACCTGGGGCGTCTCCGGGGAGCTGTTTTTT CASTWGVSGELFF
. TRBJ1-1 medium-sized TRBV25-1 TGTGCCAGCAGTGAAAGAGGGGCTGAAGCTTTCTTT CASSERGAEAFF
. TRBJ1-1 . TRBV7-6 TGTGCCAGCAGCCCAGGGGCAGGGCCGGGCGCCGAAGCTTTCTTT CASSPGAGPGAEAFF
. TRBJ2-7 many TRBV20-1 TGCAGTGCTACGTATCCCAAAACAGGGGGGGTCTACGAGCAGTACTTC CSATYPKTGGVYEQYF
TRBD2 TRBJ2-2 medium-sized TRBV29-1 TGCAGCGCCCCGGGACTAGCGAACACCGGGGAGCTGTTTTTT CSAPGLANTGELFF
. TRBJ1-2 many TRBV12-3/TRBV12-4 TGTGCCAGCAGTTTAGTGGGTGACTATGGCTACACCTTC CASSLVGDYGYTF
TRBD1 TRBJ2-5 many TRBV5-6 TGTGCCAGCAGCTTGGGGCCCGGGACAGGGGCAGAGACCCAGTACTTC CASSLGPGTGAETQYF
. TRBJ1-5 . TRBV3-1 TGTGCCAGCATGCCGGGACCCTGGGTCCAGCCCCAGCATTTT CASMPGPWVQPQHF
. TRBJ2-1 . TRBV29-1 TGCAGCGTTGAGGAGGGCTATGAGCAGTTCTTC CSVEEGYEQFF
. TRBJ2-7 many TRBV2 TGTGCCAGCAGTGAAGCGGTCGAGCAGTACTTC CASSEAVEQYF
. TRBJ2-7 many TRBV4-1 TGCGCCAGCAGCCAAGTCCCCTACGAGCAGTACTTC CASSQVPYEQYF
TRBD1 TRBJ2-3 hyperexpanded TRBV28 TGTGCCAGCAGTTTTTTAGGGGGCGACACAGATACGCAGTATTTT CASSFLGGDTDTQYF
. TRBJ2-2 . TRBV24-1 TGTTCCACCAGTGCCGCCGGGGATCTGTTTTTT CSTSAAGDLFF
. TRBJ2-1 many TRBV20-1 TGCAGTGCTAGAGTTGGGACGTCTAATGAGCAGTTCTTC CSARVGTSNEQFF
TRBD2 TRBJ2-7 many TRBV4-1 TGCGCCAGCAGCCAAACTAGCGGGGGGTCCTACGAGCAGTACTTC CASSQTSGGSYEQYF
. TRBJ2-7 . TRBV20-1 TGCAGTGCTACGCGGACGGAGACCTACGAGCAGTACTTC CSATRTETYEQYF
. TRBJ2-1 medium-sized TRBV12-3/TRBV12-4 TGTGCCAGCACAACAGGGCTATACAATGAGCAGTTCTTC CASTTGLYNEQFF
. TRBJ2-1 many TRBV7-9 TGTGCCGACTTGGAGGCAAGAGGGAATGAGCAGTTCTTC CADLEARGNEQFF
. TRBJ1-6 many TRBV20-1 TGCAGTGCTAGAATCAGATCCTATAATTCACCCCTCCACTTT CSARIRSYNSPLHF
. TRBJ1-5 . TRBV7-9 TGTGCCAGCAGCTTAGAGCAGGGGACTGGGCCCCAGCATTTT CASSLEQGTGPQHF
TRBD1 TRBJ2-7 few TRBV7-9 TGTGCCAGCATCGGGGACAGGGCCCTCGAGCAGTACTTC CASIGDRALEQYF
. TRBJ1-1 . TRBV5-1 TGCGCCAGCAGCACCGACTGGAACACTGAAGCTTTCTTT CASSTDWNTEAFF